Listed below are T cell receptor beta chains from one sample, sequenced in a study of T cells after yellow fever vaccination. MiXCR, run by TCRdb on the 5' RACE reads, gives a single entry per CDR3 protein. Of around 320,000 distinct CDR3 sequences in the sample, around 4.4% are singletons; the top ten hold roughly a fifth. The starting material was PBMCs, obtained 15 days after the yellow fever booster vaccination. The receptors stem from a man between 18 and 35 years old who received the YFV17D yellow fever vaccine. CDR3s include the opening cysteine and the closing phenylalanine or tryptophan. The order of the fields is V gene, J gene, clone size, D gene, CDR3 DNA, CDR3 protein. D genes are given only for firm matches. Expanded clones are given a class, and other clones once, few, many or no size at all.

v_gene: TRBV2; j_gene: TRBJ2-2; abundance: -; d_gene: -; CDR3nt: TGTGCCAGCAGGGGTAACACCGGGGAGCTGTTTTTT; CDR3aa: CASRGNTGELFF
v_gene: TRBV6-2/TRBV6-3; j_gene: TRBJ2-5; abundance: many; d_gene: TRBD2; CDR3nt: TGTGCCAGCAGCCCCGGTGGGACTAGCGGGGCCAGGGGGGAGACCCAGTACTTC; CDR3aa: CASSPGGTSGARGETQYF
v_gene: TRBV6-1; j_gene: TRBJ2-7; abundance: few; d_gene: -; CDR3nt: TGTGCCAGCAGTGAAAGAACAGCCCGAGAGCAGTACTTC; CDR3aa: CASSERTAREQYF
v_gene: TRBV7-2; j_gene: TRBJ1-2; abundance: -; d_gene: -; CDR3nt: TGTGCCAGCAGCGCCAGTGGCCACGGGTTGGTCCTTACTGGCTACACCTTC; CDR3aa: CASSASGHGLVLTGYTF
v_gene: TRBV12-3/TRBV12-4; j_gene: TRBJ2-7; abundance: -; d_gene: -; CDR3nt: TGTGCCAGCAGCCCCCGACAGCTACCCTACGAGCAGTACTTC; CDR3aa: CASSPRQLPYEQYF
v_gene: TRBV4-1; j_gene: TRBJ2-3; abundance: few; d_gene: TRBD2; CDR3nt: TGCGCCAGCAGCCAAATTAGCGGGGGGGAGCCAGATACGCAGTATTTT; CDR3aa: CASSQISGGEPDTQYF
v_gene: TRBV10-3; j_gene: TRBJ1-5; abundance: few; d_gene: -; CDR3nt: TGTGCCATCGGCCACTCACAGGGCGATCAGCCCCAGCATTTT; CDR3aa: CAIGHSQGDQPQHF
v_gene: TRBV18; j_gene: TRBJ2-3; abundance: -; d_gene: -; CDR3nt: TGTGCCAGCTCACCAACAGGACTCCCCGCCGGTACGCAGTATTTT; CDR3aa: CASSPTGLPAGTQYF
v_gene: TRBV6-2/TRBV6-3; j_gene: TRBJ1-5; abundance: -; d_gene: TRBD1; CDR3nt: TGTGCCAGCACCTCGGGACAGCCAAATCAGCCCCAGCATTTT; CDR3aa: CASTSGQPNQPQHF
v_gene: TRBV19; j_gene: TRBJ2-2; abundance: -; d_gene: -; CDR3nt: TGTGCCAGTAGTCCGGACCGGATTGGGATCGGGGAGCTGTTTTTT; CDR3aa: CASSPDRIGIGELFF
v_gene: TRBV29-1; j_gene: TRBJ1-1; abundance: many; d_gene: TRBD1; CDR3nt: TGCAGCGCCGACGAGAGTGGACAGGGCGCTGAAGCTTTCTTT; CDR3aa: CSADESGQGAEAFF
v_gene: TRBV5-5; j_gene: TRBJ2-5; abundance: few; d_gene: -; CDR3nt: TGTGCCAGCAGACACAGGACTACTGGGGAGACCCAGTACTTC; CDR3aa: CASRHRTTGETQYF
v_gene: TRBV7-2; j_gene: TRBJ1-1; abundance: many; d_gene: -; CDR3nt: TGTGCCAGCAATTTGAGGGTCCCCATGAACACTGAAGCTTTCTTT; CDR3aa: CASNLRVPMNTEAFF
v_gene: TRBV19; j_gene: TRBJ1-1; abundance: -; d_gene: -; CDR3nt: TGTGCCAGTAGTATAGGGTACGGGACTGAAGCTTTCTTT; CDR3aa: CASSIGYGTEAFF
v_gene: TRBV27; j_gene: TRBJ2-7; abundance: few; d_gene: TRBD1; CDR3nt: TGTGCCAGCAGCCAACAGGGGCCCACCTACGAGCAGTACTTC; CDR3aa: CASSQQGPTYEQYF
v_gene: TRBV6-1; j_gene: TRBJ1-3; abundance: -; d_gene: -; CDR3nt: TGTGCCAGCAGTGAGCTCCGGGGATCTGGAAACACCATATATTTT; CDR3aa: CASSELRGSGNTIYF
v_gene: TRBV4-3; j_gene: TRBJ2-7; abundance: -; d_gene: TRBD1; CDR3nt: TGCGCCAGCAGCCAAGACGGACAGGGTTCCTACGAGCAGTACTTC; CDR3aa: CASSQDGQGSYEQYF
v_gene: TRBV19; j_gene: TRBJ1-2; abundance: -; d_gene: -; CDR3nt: TGTGCCAGTAGTAACTTATATTTTAACTATGGCTACACCTTC; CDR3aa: CASSNLYFNYGYTF
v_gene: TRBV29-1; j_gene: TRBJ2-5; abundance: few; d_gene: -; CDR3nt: TGCAGCGTTGAAATCAAGGAGACCCAGTACTTC; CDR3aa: CSVEIKETQYF
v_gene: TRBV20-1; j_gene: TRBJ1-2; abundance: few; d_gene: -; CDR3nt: TGCAGTGCTATTCCGGATAACTATGGCTACACCTTC; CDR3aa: CSAIPDNYGYTF
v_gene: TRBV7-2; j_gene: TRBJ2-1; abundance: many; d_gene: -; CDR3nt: TGTGCCAGCAGCTTAGGCCCCCGCGGGTCTAGCTCCTACAATGAGCAGTTCTTC; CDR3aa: CASSLGPRGSSSYNEQFF
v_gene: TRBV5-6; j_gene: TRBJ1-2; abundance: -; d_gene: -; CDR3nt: TGTGCCAGCAGCTTGCAGGATGGCTACACCTTC; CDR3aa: CASSLQDGYTF
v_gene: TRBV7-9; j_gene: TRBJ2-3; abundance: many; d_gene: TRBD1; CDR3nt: TGTGCCAGCAGCCGGGGACAGGGAGGAGGCACAGATACGCAGTATTTT; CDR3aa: CASSRGQGGGTDTQYF
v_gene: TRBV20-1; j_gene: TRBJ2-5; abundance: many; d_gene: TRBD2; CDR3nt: TGCAGTGCTAGAGGATCAGCGGGGGGGCGGGAGACCCAGTACTTC; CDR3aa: CSARGSAGGRETQYF
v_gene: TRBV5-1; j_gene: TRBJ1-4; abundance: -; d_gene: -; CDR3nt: TGCGCCAGCAGCTCCGGAAGGATCCGGGAAAAACTGTTTTTT; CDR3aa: CASSSGRIREKLFF
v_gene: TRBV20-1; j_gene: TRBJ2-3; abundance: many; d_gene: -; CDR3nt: TGCAGTGCTAGAGATCTTGGGGGTCTCCAGGATACGCAGTATTTT; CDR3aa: CSARDLGGLQDTQYF
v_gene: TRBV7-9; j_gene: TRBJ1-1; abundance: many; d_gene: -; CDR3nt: TGTGCCAGCAGTCCCGCTCGGTGGGGCGGAGGAACCAAAGCTTTCTTT; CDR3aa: CASSPARWGGGTKAFF
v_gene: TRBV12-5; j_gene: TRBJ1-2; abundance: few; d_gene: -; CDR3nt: TGTGCTAGTGGTTTGGTACCTGTTGAGGATGGCTACACCTTC; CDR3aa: CASGLVPVEDGYTF
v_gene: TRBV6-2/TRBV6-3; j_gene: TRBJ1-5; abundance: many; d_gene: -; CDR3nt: TGTGCCAGCAGTGAAACCGGGGACCAGCCCCAGCATTTT; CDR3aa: CASSETGDQPQHF
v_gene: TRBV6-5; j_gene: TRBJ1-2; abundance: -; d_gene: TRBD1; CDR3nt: TGTGCCAGCCGCCAGCTCCTCCGGGACAGGGGGCGAGGTCCCGCTTTCTATGGCTACACCTTC; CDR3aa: CASRQLLRDRGRGPAFYGYTF
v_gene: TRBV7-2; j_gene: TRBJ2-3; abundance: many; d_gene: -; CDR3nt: TGTGCCAGCAGCTTAGCGGAGGGGGGAACAGATACGCAGTATTTT; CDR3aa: CASSLAEGGTDTQYF
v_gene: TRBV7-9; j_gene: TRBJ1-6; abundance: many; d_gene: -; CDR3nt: TGTGCCAGCAGCTTAGAAGGGGGTCTGACCCGTTATAATTCACCCCTCCACTTT; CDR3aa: CASSLEGGLTRYNSPLHF
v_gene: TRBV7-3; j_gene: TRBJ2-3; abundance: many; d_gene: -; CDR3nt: TGTGCCAGCAGCATCCCCGGGGATACGCAGTATTTT; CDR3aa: CASSIPGDTQYF
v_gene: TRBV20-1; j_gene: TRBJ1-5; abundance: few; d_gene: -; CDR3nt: TGCAGTGCTGAAGACAGCTCGGTGAATAGCAATCAGCCCCAGCATTTT; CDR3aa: CSAEDSSVNSNQPQHF
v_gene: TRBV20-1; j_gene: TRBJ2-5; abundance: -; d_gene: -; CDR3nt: TGCAGTGCTAGAGAGGGGGCTCGGGAGACCCAGTACTTC; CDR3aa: CSAREGARETQYF